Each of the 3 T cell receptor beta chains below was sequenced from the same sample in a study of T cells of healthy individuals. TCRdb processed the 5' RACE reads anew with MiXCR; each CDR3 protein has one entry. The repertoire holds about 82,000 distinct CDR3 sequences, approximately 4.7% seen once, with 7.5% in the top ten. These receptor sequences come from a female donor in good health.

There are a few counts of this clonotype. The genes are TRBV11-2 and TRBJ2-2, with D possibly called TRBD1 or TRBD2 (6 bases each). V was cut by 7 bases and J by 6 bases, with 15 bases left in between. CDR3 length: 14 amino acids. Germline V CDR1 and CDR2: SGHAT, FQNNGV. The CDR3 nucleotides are TGTGCCAGCACCGGGGGCGAGAGTCCCGGGGAGCTGTTTTTT. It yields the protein CASTGGESPGELFF.

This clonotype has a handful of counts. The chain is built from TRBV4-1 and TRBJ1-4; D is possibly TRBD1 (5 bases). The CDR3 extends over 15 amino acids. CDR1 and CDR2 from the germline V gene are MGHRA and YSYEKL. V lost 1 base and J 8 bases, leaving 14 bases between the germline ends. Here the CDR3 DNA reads TGCGCCAGCAGCCAAGGGAGGGGATGGAGGGAAAAACTGTTTTTT. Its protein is CASSQGRGWREKLFF.

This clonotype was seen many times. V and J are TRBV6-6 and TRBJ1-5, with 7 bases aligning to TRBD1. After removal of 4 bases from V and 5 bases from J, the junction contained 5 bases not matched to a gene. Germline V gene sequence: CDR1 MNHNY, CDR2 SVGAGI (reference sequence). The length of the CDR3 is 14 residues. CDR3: CASSWGQSDQPQHF. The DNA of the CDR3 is TGTGCCAGCAGTTGGGGACAGTCTGATCAGCCCCAGCATTTT.